The 20 T cell receptor beta chains listed next were all sequenced from one sample in a study of shared clonotypes between healthy human individuals. The table came from immunoSEQ multiplex PCR; TCRdb's copy has only in-frame clones and leaves some out. The table includes about 2.3 million clones, less than 95% detected once. Sequencing was carried out using naive CD4+ T cells from PBMCs. The subset was: CD45RA+ positively selected. Every receptor here comes from a man aged 18 to 29 in good health. Some clones in this sample may be carry-over from other donors' samples.

This chain links TRBV4-3 with TRBJ2-5; 8 bases are a match to TRBD1. V dropped 0 bases and J dropped 2; count of bases not matched to a gene: 5. CDR3 length: 16 amino acids. CDR1 and CDR2 from the germline V gene are LGHNA and YSLEER. The CDR3 loop reads CASSQDWRQGQETQYF. For the CDR3, the DNA is TGCGCCAGCAGCCAAGATTGGCGACAGGGGCAAGAGACCCAGTACTTC.

This clone was picked up one time. Other DNA sequences from this sample encode an identical CDR3 as well. This sequence joins TRBV5-1 and TRBJ1-1; 8 positions match TRBD1. The V segment lost 2 bases and the J segment 5 bases; nucleotides outside the gene matches: 5. CDR1 is SGHRS and CDR2 is YFSETQ in the germline V gene. The CDR3 has 14 residues. This chain's CDR3 is CASSLQGVGTEAFF. Here the CDR3 DNA reads TGCGCCAGCAGCTTACAGGGGGTAGGGACTGAAGCTTTCTTT.

V usage is TRBV10-3 and J usage is TRBJ2-3; weak D call: TRBD2 (5 bases). This CDR3 comprises 18 residues. CDR1 is ENHRY, CDR2 SYGVKD, per germline. V was shortened by 6 bases and J by 2 bases, with 24 bases between the two germline ends. DNA for the CDR3: TGTGCCATCAGGAGAAAGCGGATAGGACCCAATCACACAGATACGCAGTATTTT. Amino acid sequence: CAIRRKRIGPNHTDTQYF.

The genes are TRBV2 and TRBJ1-5; the match to TRBD1 covers 7 bases. Trimming took 6 bases from V and 0 from J; bases not matched to a gene: 5. CDR3 length equals 15 residues. Germline loops: CDR1 SNHLY, CDR2 FYNNEI. The CDR3 loop is CASRTGTASNQPQHF. The DNA of the CDR3 is TGTGCCAGCAGGACCGGGACAGCTAGCAATCAGCCCCAGCATTTT.

This rearrangement joins TRBV6-1 to TRBJ2-1; 10 positions match TRBD2. CDR1 is MNHNS, CDR2 SASEGT, per germline. The CDR3 is made up of 14 amino acids. J lost 2 bases, V lost 9 bases, and 4 bases had no gene match. The CDR3 DNA sequence: TGTGCCAGTCAGACTAGCGGGCCCTACAATGAGCAGTTCTTC. It encodes CASQTSGPYNEQFF.

V usage is TRBV5-1 and J usage is TRBJ1-1; 7 bases agree with TRBD1. This CDR3 spans 16 amino acids. V lost 4 bases to trimming and J lost 0 bases; unmatched junction nucleotides: 9. In germline, CDR1 is SGHRS, CDR2 YFSETQ. As DNA, the CDR3 is TGCGCCAGCAGCCTCATTTCCGGGACAGTGAACACTGAAGCTTTCTTT. Translation gives CASSLISGTVNTEAFF.

On this clone: This CDR3 is also generated by other DNA sequences in the sample. The chain uses TRBV28 and TRBJ2-7, with D perhaps matching TRBD1 or TRBD2 (5 bases each). The germline V gene encodes CDR1 MDHEN and CDR2 SYDVKM. V was cut by 6 bases and J by 3 bases, with 12 bases left in between. The CDR3 length is 13 residues. This chain's CDR3 is CASSPPGGYEQYF. The CDR3 DNA follows: TGTGCCAGCAGCCCCCCTGGGGGCTACGAGCAGTACTTC.

CDR3 loop: CASSSGLAGDTQYF. CDR3 DNA: TGTGCCAGCAGTTCAGGACTAGCGGGGGATACGCAGTATTTT. The chain is built from TRBV28 and TRBJ2-3; 12 positions match TRBD2. Germline V gene data show CDR1 as MDHEN and CDR2 as SYDVKM. Trimming at V came to 4 bases and at J to 6 bases, leaving 2 bases not matched to a gene. The CDR3 length is 14 residues.

The chain links TRBV18 to TRBJ2-7, with 7 bases aligning to TRBD1. Germline values: CDR1 KGHSH, CDR2 LQKENI. Germline trimming cut 6 bases from V and 0 bases from J; bases unmatched to any gene: 8. The CDR3 loop spans 15 amino acids. The CDR3 is CASSLDRRSSYEQYF. The DNA for the CDR3 is TGTGCCAGCTCCCTGGACAGGCGGAGCTCCTACGAGCAGTACTTC.

This chain joins TRBV9 and TRBJ1-5; 9 bases fit TRBD1. Per the germline V gene, CDR1 is SGDLS and CDR2 is YYNGEE. The CDR3 consists of 15 residues. Trimming cost V 3 bases and J 7 bases; bases outside gene matches: 8. The CDR3 bases are TGTGCCAGCAGCGGACAGGGGGACCCCAGGCAGCCCCAGCATTTT. It codes for CASSGQGDPRQPQHF.

The genes are TRBV5-1 and TRBJ2-3; TRBD1 is a possible D gene (6 bases). Germline V gene lookup returns CDR1 SGHRS and CDR2 YFSETQ. The V and J ends lost 0 bases and 7 bases respectively, with 15 bases between them. The CDR3 runs to 15 residues. The CDR3 nucleotides are TGCGCCAGCAGCTTGGCGGTGATCCAGGGGAATACGCAGTATTTT. Translation: CASSLAVIQGNTQYF.

The chain recombines TRBV6-1 with TRBJ1-5, with TRBD1 matching 7 bases. V trimming: 3 bases; J trimming: 16 bases; junction bases outside the gene matches: 12. CDR3 size: 13 residues. The germline gives CDR1 MNHNS, CDR2 SASEGT. CDR3 bases: TGTGCCAGCAGTGACTACGACAGGGTGGTTCATCATTTT. Translated, it gives CASSDYDRVVHHF.

Only a few counts were recorded for this clone. This CDR3 is also generated by other DNA sequences in the sample. The rearrangement uses TRBV20-1 and TRBJ1-1; D remains unclear. The ends were cut back, 3 bases at V and 4 bases at J, with 6 bases in the middle. Germline assignment: CDR1 DFQATT and CDR2 SNEGSKA (reference sequence). The CDR3 contains 11 residues. CDR3 DNA: TGCAGTGCTAGTCGAGTCACTGAAGCTTTCTTT. This gives the protein CSASRVTEAFF.

V usage is TRBV7-3 and J usage is TRBJ2-1, with a tentative D call TRBD1 (6 bases). V lost 5 bases, J lost 8 bases, and 16 bases lay in between. Germline V gene lookup returns CDR1 SGHTA and CDR2 FQGTGA. The CDR3 covers 14 residues. The CDR3 reads CASSLITGIHEQFF. The CDR3 DNA reads TGTGCCAGCAGCCTTATCACAGGGATCCATGAGCAGTTCTTC.

The chain links TRBV5-4 to TRBJ1-3; no clear D. CDR1 is SGHNT and CDR2 is YYREEE in the germline V gene (reference sequence). This CDR3 is 15 amino acids long. The V end lost 1 base, the J end lost 0 bases, and 8 bases lay between the germline ends. The CDR3: CASSLKGGSGNTIYF. Written as DNA, the CDR3 is TGTGCCAGCAGCTTGAAGGGCGGCTCTGGAAACACCATATATTTT. Full variable domain (rest looked up from reference TRBV5-4 and TRBJ1-3): ETGVTQSPTHLIKTRGQQVTLRCSSQSGHNTVSWYQQALGQGPQFIFQYYREEENGRGNFPPRFSGLQFPNYSSELNVNALELDDSALYLCASSLKGGSGNTIYFGEGSWLTVV.

The chain is built from TRBV30 and TRBJ1-2, with 9 bases aligning to TRBD1. The CDR3 runs 14 residues. The V segment lost 1 base and the J segment 0 bases; nucleotides outside the gene matches: 0. Germline CDR1 and CDR2: GTSNPN and SVGIG (reference sequence). In nucleotides, the CDR3 is TGTGCCTGGAGTGGGACAGGGGCTAACTATGGCTACACCTTC. Translating it yields CAWSGTGANYGYTF. Based on the CDR3 plus reference TRBV30 and TRBJ1-2, the full variable domain is SQTIHQWPATLVQPVGSPLSLECTVEGTSNPNLYWYRQAAGRGLQLLFYSVGIGQISSEVPQNLSASRPQDRQFILSSKKLLLSDSGFYLCAWSGTGANYGYTFGSGTRLTVV.

This chain connects TRBV7-2 to TRBJ1-3; D is possibly TRBD1 (6 bases). CDR1 is SGHTA and CDR2 is FQGNSA in the germline V gene. V was pared by 3 bases and J by 4 bases, with 13 bases between. The CDR3 spans 15 residues. CDR3 coding DNA: TGTGCCAGCAGCTTGATACAGGGATCGGGAAACACCATATATTTT. Amino acid sequence: CASSLIQGSGNTIYF.

V usage is TRBV19 and J usage is TRBJ2-3, with TRBD2 matching 9 bases. CDR3 size: 16 residues. Trimming at V came to 1 base and at J to 5 bases, leaving 7 bases not matched to a gene. Germline V CDR1 and CDR2: LNHDA, SQIVND (reference sequence). CDR3 sequence reads: CASSIVREGHRDTQYF. The CDR3 DNA sequence: TGTGCCAGTAGTATAGTGCGGGAGGGTCATCGAGATACGCAGTATTTT.

The gene calls are TRBV6-5 and TRBJ2-1, with TRBD2 matching 12 bases. The trim removed 10 bases at V and 7 bases at J, leaving 8 bases unmatched. This CDR3 has 14 amino acids. The V gene's germline CDR1 is MNHEY and CDR2 SVGAGI. CDR3 loop: CAISTSGSGNEQFF. CDR3 nucleotides: TGTGCCATCTCGACTAGCGGGAGCGGGAATGAGCAGTTCTTC.

About this clone: Other DNA variants within this sample encode the same CDR3. This chain connects TRBV18 to TRBJ2-7; 10 bases line up with TRBD2. After removal of 5 bases from V and 0 bases from J, the junction contained 4 bases not matched to a gene. This CDR3 spans 15 amino acids. Germline values: CDR1 KGHSH, CDR2 LQKENI. CDR3 loop: CASSRTSGSSYEQYF. CDR3 in DNA: TGTGCCAGCTCAAGGACTAGCGGTTCCTCCTACGAGCAGTACTTC.